The clone carrying this TCR beta chain was observed once. The antigen is not known. Germline-derived CDR1 and CDR2 are SGHRS and YFSETQ. The CDR3 loop spans 15 amino acids. The germline V and J ends were trimmed by 5 bases and 0 bases, with 14 bases remaining between them. The record originates from a study of regulatory T cells. The PCR used 52 TRBV and 13 TRBJ primers. Libraries were prepared by immunoSEQ multiplex PCR; TCRdb keeps only in-frame clonotypes and omits some of them. There are roughly 30,000 clones in the sample; around 90% occur only once, and 1.5% to 1.9% lies in the top ten. General study results and limits: In CD3G-deficient patients, conventional CD4+ T cells were enriched for hydrophobic CDR3 residues at positions 6 and 7. Regulatory T cells showed the strongest V-J pair restriction and V/J gene skewing among patient repertoires.

Patients aged 2 to 39 years had fewer naive T cells. The V call is TRBV5-1, the J call TRBJ1-2; possibly TRBD1 for D (5 bases). Sequencing used conventional CD4+ T cells sorted from blood. The source is a person aged 18 to 35 with CD3G deficiency. CDR3 in amino acids: CASSRGDGANYGYTF. CDR3 DNA: TGCGCCAGCAGTCGGGGGGACGGAGCTAACTATGGCTACACCTTC.